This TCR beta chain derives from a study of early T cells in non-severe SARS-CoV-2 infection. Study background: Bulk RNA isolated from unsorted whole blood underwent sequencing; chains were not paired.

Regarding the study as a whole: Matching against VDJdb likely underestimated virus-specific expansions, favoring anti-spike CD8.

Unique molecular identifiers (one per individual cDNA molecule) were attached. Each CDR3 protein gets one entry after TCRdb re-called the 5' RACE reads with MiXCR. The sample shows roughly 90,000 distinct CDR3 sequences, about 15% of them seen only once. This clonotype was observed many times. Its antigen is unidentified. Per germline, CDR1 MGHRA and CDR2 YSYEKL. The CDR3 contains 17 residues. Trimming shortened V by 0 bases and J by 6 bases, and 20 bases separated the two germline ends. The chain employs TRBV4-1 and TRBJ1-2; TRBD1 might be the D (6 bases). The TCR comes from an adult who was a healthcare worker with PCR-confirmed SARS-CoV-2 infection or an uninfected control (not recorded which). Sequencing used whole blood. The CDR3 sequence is CASSQDPHGAGADGYTF. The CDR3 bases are TGCGCCAGCAGCCAAGATCCCCATGGTGCGGGGGCGGATGGCTACACCTTC.